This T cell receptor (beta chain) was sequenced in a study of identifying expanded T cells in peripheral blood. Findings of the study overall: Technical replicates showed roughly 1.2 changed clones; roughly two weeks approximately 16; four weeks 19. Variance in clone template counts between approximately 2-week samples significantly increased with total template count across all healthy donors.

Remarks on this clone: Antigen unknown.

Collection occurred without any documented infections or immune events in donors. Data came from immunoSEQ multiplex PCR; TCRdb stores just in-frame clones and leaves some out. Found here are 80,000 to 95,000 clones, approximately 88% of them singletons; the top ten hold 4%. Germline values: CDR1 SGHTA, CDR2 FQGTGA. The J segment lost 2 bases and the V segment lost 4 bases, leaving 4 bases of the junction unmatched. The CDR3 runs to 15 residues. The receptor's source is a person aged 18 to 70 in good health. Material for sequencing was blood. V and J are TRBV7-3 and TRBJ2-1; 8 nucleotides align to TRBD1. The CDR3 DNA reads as TGTGCCAGCAGCTCGAAGGACAGGGCCTACAATGAGCAGTTCTTC. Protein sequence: CASSSKDRAYNEQFF.